This TCR beta chain originates from a study of T cell changes during pregnancy in multiple sclerosis. CDR3 size: 14 residues. The junction had 7 bases not matched to a gene; V was cut back by 10 bases and J by 8 bases. The germline gives CDR1 MNHEY, CDR2 SVGAGI. The method was immunoSEQ multiplex PCR; TCRdb's version includes in-frame clones alone and lacks a portion of them. The sample shows 75,000 to 95,000 clones, 94% of them seen only once. The genes are TRBV6-5 and TRBJ1-6, with TRBD1 matching 11 bases. The sequence derives from a female donor with multiple sclerosis, enrolled in a pregnancy study. The specimen comprised CD4+ T cells from peripheral blood mononuclear cells, sampled after pregnancy. CDR3 DNA sequence: TGTGCCACCAGGACAGGGGGCTGGGATTCACCCCTCCACTTT. The encoded protein is CATRTGGWDSPLHF.